This T cell receptor (beta chain) appears in the sequencing data of a study of T cell changes during pregnancy in multiple sclerosis. Assay used: immunoSEQ multiplex PCR; TCRdb lists only in-frame clones, some missing. The sample has about 71,000 clones, just over 90% seen once. Germline loops: CDR1 MGHRA, CDR2 YSYEKL. The V gene lost 4 bases and the J gene lost 0 bases, with 13 bases spanning the gap. CDR3 size: 16 residues. This rearrangement joins TRBV4-1 to TRBJ2-1; no definite D call. This clonotype was sampled from a female donor with multiple sclerosis, enrolled in a pregnancy study. The sequences come from peripheral blood, collected in the third trimester of pregnancy. The CDR3 spells CASSRPGVTSYNEQFF. The CDR3 nucleotides are TGCGCCAGCAGCCGCCCTGGAGTAACCTCCTACAATGAGCAGTTCTTC.